The entry that follows covers one T cell receptor beta chain sequence. Its antigen remains unknown. The table came from immunoSEQ multiplex PCR; TCRdb's copy has only in-frame clones and leaves some out. Counted here are more than 100,000 clones, 75% to 95% occurring once; the ten biggest clones make up approximately 2%. This record belongs to a study of T cell responses to AZD1222 COVID-19 vaccine. Regarding the study as a whole: Spike-specific TCR breadth and depth grew following two AZD1222 doses.

Germline CDR1 MNHEY, CDR2 SVGAGI. The CDR3 loop spans 15 amino acids. The V end was cut by 5 bases, the J end by 1 base, with 12 bases between. The sequenced sample was peripheral blood, obtained 28 days after the second AZD1222 dose. The receptor comes from an adult who received the AZD1222 COVID-19 vaccine. The rearrangement joins TRBV6-5 to TRBJ1-5, with D possibly being TRBD1 (6 bases). The CDR3: CASSPGTSSNQPQHF. For the CDR3, the DNA is TGTGCCAGCAGTCCTGGGACATCAAGCAATCAGCCCCAGCATTTT.